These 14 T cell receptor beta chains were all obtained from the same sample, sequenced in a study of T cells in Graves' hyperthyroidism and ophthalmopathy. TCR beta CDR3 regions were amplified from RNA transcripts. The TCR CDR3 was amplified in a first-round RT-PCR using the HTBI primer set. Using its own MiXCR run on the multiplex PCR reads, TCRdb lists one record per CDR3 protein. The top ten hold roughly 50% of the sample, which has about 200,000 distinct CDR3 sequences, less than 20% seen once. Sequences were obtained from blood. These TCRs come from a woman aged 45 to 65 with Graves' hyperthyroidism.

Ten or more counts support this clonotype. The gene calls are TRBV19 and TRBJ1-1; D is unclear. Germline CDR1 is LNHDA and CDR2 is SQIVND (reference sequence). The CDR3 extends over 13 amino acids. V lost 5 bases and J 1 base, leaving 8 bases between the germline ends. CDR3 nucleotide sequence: TGTGCCAGTAGTGGTAACAGGAACACTGAAGCTTTCTTT. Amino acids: CASSGNRNTEAFF.

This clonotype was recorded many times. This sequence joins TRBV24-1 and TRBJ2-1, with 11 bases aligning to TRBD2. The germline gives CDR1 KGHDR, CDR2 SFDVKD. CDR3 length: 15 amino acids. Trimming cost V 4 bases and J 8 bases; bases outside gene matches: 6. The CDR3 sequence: CATSEVTSGKYEQFF. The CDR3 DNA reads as TGTGCCACCAGTGAGGTGACTAGCGGGAAGTATGAGCAGTTCTTC.

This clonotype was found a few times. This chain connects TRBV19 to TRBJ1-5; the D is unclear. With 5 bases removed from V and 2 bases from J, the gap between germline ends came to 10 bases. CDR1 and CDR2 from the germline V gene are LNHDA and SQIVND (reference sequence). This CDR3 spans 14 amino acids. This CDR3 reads CASSGRRGNQPQHF. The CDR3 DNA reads TGTGCCAGTAGTGGACGGAGGGGCAATCAGCCCCAGCATTTT.

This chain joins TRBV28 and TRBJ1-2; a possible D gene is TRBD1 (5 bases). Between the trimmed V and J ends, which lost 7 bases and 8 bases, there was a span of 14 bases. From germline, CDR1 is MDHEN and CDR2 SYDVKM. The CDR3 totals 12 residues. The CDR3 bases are TGTGCCAGCAAAGGGGCTCTAGAGGGCTACACCTTC. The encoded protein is CASKGALEGYTF.

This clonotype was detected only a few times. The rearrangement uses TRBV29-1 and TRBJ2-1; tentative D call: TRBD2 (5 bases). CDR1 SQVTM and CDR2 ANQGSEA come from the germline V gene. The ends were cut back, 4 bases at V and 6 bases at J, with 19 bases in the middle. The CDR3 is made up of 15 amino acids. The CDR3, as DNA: TGCAGCGTTGTTTTTCGTGGGAGTGGCCCCAATGAGCAGTTCTTC. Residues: CSVVFRGSGPNEQFF.

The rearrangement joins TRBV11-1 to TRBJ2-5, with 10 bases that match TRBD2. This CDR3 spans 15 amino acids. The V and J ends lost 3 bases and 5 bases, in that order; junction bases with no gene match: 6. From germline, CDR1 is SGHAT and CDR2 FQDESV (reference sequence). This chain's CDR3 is CASSLSSGGAETQYF. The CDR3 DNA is TGTGCCAGCAGCTTGTCGAGCGGGGGGGCCGAGACCCAGTACTTC. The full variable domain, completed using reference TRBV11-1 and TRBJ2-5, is EAEVAQSPRYKITEKSQAVAFWCDPISGHATLYWYRQILGQGPELLVQFQDESVVDDSQLPKDRFSAERLKGVDSTLKIQPAELGDSAMYLCASSLSSGGAETQYFGPGTRLLVL.

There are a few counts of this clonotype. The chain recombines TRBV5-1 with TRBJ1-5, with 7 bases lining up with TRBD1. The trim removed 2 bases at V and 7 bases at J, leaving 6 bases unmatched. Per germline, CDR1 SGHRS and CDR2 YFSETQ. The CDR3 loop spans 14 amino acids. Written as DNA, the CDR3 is TGCGCCAGCAGCTTACGGGAGGGGGCACAGCCCCAGCATTTT. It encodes CASSLREGAQPQHF. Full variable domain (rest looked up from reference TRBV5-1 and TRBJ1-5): KAGVTQTPRYLIKTRGQQVTLSCSPISGHRSVSWYQQTPGQGLQFLFEYFSETQRNKGNFPGRFSGRQFSNSRSEMNVSTLELGDSALYLCASSLREGAQPQHFGDGTRLSIL.

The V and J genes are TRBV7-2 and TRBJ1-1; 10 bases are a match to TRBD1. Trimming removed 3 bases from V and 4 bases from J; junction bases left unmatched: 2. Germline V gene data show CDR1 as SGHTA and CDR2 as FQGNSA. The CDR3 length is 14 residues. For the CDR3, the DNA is TGTGCCAGCAGCTTCAGACAGGGGGCCACTGAAGCTTTCTTT. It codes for CASSFRQGATEAFF.

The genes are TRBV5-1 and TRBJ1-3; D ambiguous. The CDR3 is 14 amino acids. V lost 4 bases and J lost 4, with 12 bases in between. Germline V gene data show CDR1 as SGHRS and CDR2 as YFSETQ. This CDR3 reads CASSLGVLGNTIYF. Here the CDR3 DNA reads TGCGCCAGCAGCCTCGGAGTATTGGGAAACACCATATATTTT.

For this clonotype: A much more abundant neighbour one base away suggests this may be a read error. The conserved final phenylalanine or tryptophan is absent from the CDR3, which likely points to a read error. The DNA of the CDR3 is TGTGCCTGGAGAGGGTTTGGCACCGGGGAGCTGTTTTCT. It codes for CAWRGFGTGELFS. The chain couples TRBV30 to TRBJ2-2, with D unresolved. Germline CDR1 is GTSNPN and CDR2 is SVGIG (reference sequence). V was clipped by 3 bases and J by 4 bases, with 9 bases between them. There are 13 residues in the CDR3.

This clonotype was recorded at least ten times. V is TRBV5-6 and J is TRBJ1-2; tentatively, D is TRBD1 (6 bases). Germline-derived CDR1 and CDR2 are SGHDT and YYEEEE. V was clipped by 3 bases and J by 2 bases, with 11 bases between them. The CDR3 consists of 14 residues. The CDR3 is CASSYRVLNYGYTF. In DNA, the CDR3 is TGTGCCAGCAGCTACAGGGTGCTCAACTATGGCTACACCTTC.

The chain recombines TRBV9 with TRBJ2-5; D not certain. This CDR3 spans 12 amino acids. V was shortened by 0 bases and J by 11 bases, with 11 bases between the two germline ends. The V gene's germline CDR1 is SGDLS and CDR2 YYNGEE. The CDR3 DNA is TGTGCCAGCAGCGTAGACGGCGGAAGACAGTACTTC. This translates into CASSVDGGRQYF.

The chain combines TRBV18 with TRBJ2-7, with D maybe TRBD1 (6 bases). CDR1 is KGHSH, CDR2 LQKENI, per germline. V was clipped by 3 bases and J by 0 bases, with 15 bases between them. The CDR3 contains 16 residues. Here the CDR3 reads CASSPRGDVSSYEQYF. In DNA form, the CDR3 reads TGTGCCAGCTCACCCAGGGGTGACGTAAGCTCCTACGAGCAGTACTTC. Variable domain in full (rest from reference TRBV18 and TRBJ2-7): NAGVMQNPRHLVRRRGQEARLRCSPMKGHSHVYWYRQLPEEGLKFMVYLQKENIIDESGMPKERFSAEFPKEGPSILRIQQVVRGDSAAYFCASSPRGDVSSYEQYFGPGTRLTVT.

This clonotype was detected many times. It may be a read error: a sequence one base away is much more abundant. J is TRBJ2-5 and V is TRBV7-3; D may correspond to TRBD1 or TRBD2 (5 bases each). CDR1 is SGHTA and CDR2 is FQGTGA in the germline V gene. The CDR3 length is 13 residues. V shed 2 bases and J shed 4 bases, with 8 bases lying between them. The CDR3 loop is CASSLARGETQYF. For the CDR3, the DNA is TGTGCCAGCAGCTTAGCGAGGGGAGAGACCCAGTACTTC.